The 14 T cell receptor beta chains reported below all come from one sample, sequenced in a study of T cell changes during pregnancy in multiple sclerosis. Assay used: immunoSEQ multiplex PCR; TCRdb lists only in-frame clones, some missing. The table includes 56,000 or so clones, about 91% detected once. The sequences come from peripheral blood, collected after pregnancy. These receptors were taken from a female donor with multiple sclerosis, enrolled in a pregnancy study.

The chain carries TRBV10-3 and TRBJ1-4; 7 nucleotides align to TRBD1. Per the germline V gene, CDR1 is ENHRY and CDR2 is SYGVKD. Trimming cost V 6 bases and J 4 bases; bases outside gene matches: 8. This CDR3 comprises 15 residues. CDR3: CAISKKQGNNEKLFF. In nucleotides, the CDR3 is TGTGCCATCAGCAAAAAACAGGGGAATAATGAAAAACTGTTTTTT.

This chain connects TRBV6-6 to TRBJ2-5; D might be TRBD1 (5 bases). The ends were cut back, 0 bases at V and 1 base at J, with 12 bases in the middle. Germline CDR1 MNHNY, CDR2 SVGAGI (reference sequence). The CDR3 extends over 16 amino acids. The CDR3 region is CASSYSLTAIQETQYF. The DNA of the CDR3 is TGTGCCAGCAGTTACTCTTTGACAGCTATCCAAGAGACCCAGTACTTC.

This chain's CDR3 is CASSARTGFNYGYTF. DNA of the CDR3: TGTGCCAGCAGCGCCCGGACAGGGTTCAACTATGGCTACACCTTC. J is TRBJ1-2 and V is TRBV5-8; 8 bases are shared with TRBD1. Germline V gives CDR1 SGHTS, CDR2 YDEGEE. The CDR3 contains 15 residues. V was clipped by 4 bases and J by 2 bases; unmatched bases: 7.

The chain carries TRBV5-1 and TRBJ2-1; 10 bases align to TRBD2. The CDR3 loop spans 14 amino acids. The ends lost 1 base at V and 9 bases at J; junction bases unmatched: 4. Germline loops: CDR1 SGHRS, CDR2 YFSETQ. CDR3: CASSLSGGAGEQFF. CDR3 DNA: TGCGCCAGCAGCTTGAGCGGGGGGGCCGGTGAGCAGTTCTTC.

The rearrangement uses TRBV4-3 and TRBJ2-1; 9 bases map to TRBD2. Germline CDR1 LGHNA, CDR2 YSLEER. The CDR3 loop spans 14 amino acids. With 3 bases clipped from V and 7 bases from J, the junction kept 4 bases outside the gene matches. Here the CDR3 DNA reads TGCGCCAGCAGCCAGCTGGCGGGGGGGAATGAGCAGTTCTTC. Translated, it gives CASSQLAGGNEQFF.

The chain uses TRBV5-1 and TRBJ1-6, with 8 bases identical to TRBD1. The CDR3 consists of 15 residues. The trim removed 4 bases at V and 9 bases at J, leaving 9 bases unmatched. Germline CDR1 SGHRS, CDR2 YFSETQ. This chain's CDR3 is CASSPDRAKGSPLHF. Written as DNA, the CDR3 is TGCGCCAGCAGCCCGGACAGGGCCAAAGGTTCACCCCTCCACTTT.

This chain links TRBV5-4 with TRBJ2-7; 8 bases fit TRBD1. CDR1 is SGHNT and CDR2 is YYREEE in the germline V gene (reference sequence). This CDR3 has 13 amino acids. With V trimmed by 1 base and J by 4 bases, 1 base remained unmatched. This CDR3 reads CASSLYRGYEQYF. CDR3 bases: TGTGCCAGCAGCTTGTACAGGGGGTACGAGCAGTACTTC.

The V gene is TRBV7-2, the J gene TRBJ1-5; perhaps TRBD1 as D (6 bases). The CDR3 is made up of 14 amino acids. CDR1 is SGHTA, CDR2 FQGNSA, per germline. V was cut by 5 bases and J by 7 bases, with 15 bases left in between. CDR3: CASSKDSRYQPQHF. CDR3 DNA sequence: TGTGCCAGCAGCAAGGACAGTAGATACCAGCCCCAGCATTTT.

This clone was observed a handful of times. This chain uses TRBV5-6 with TRBJ1-6; D is uncertain. From germline, CDR1 is SGHDT and CDR2 YYEEEE. The CDR3 extends over 13 amino acids. With 4 bases removed from V and 8 bases from J, the gap between germline ends came to 10 bases. The CDR3 DNA follows: TGTGCCAGCAGCCCCGGGATCGATTCACCCCTCCACTTT. This gives the protein CASSPGIDSPLHF.

For the CDR3, the DNA is TGTGCCAGCAGTTCCCATGACAGGATAAGAGGTCAGCCCCAGCATTTT. This codes for CASSSHDRIRGQPQHF. This chain joins TRBV28 and TRBJ1-5, with a tentative D call TRBD1 (6 bases). With 4 bases removed from V and 6 bases from J, the gap between germline ends came to 19 bases. This CDR3 is built from 16 residues. Germline assignment: CDR1 MDHEN and CDR2 SYDVKM.

The genes are TRBV10-3 and TRBJ1-2; a weak D match, TRBD1 (6 bases). The CDR3 loop spans 14 amino acids. In germline, CDR1 is ENHRY, CDR2 SYGVKD. With 7 bases removed from V and 7 bases from J, the gap between germline ends came to 19 bases. The CDR3 region is CAITQGSTASGYTF. The DNA for the CDR3 is TGTGCCATCACCCAGGGGAGCACCGCCAGTGGCTACACCTTC.

The gene calls are TRBV13 and TRBJ1-1; D is perhaps TRBD1 (5 bases). Per the germline V gene, CDR1 is PRHDT and CDR2 is FYEKMQ (reference sequence). Trimming pared 5 bases from V and 0 bases from J, leaving 13 bases between. This CDR3 spans 15 amino acids. Here the CDR3 DNA reads TGTGCCAGCAGCCCCAGGACAAGGGTGAACACTGAAGCTTTCTTT. It is translated as CASSPRTRVNTEAFF.

The J gene is TRBJ2-7, the V gene TRBV6-1; the D gene is possibly TRBD1 (5 bases). V shed 2 bases and J shed 2 bases, with 22 bases lying between them. Germline V gene data show CDR1 as MNHNS and CDR2 as SASEGT. The CDR3 consists of 18 residues. The DNA of the CDR3 is TGTGCCAGCAGTGAATGGGGCCCCGGGCGGCTGAGACCCTACGAGCAGTACTTC. Translated: CASSEWGPGRLRPYEQYF.

The chain joins TRBV27 to TRBJ2-7; D possibly corresponds to TRBD1 (6 bases). This CDR3 is built from 14 residues. The germline CDR1 and CDR2 sequences are MNHEY and SMNVEV (reference sequence). V lost 5 bases, J lost 7 bases, and 18 bases lay in between. CDR3 DNA sequence: TGTGCCAGCAGTCACACGGACAGTCCCGGGGAGCAGTACTTC. This translates into CASSHTDSPGEQYF.